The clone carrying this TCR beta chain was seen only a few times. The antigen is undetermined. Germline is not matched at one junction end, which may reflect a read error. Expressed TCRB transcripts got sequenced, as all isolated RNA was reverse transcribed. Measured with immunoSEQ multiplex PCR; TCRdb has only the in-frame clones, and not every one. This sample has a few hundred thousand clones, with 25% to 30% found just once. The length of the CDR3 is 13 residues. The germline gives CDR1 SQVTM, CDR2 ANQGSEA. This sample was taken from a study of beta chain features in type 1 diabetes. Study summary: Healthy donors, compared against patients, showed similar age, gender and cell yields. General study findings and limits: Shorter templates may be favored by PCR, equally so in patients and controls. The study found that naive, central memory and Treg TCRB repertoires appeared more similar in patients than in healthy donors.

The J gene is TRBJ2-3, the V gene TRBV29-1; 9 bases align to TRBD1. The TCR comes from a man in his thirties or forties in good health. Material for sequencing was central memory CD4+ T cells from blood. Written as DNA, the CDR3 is TGCAGCGGTGAACAGGGGGCAGGGGATACGCAGTATTTT. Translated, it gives CSGEQGAGDTQYF.